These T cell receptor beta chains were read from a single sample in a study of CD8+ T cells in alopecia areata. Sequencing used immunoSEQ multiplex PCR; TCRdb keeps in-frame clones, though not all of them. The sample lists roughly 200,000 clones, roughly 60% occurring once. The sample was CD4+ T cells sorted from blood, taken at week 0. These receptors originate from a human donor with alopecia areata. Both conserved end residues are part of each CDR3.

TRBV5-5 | CASSLMPSQGNEQFF
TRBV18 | CASSPQGSAQETQYF
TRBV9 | CASSEGGRNEQFF
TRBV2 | CASSNLDTQYF
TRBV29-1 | CSVDPDRSYGYTF
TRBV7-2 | CASSLGSGLTNSPLHF
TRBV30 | CAWSVYPRGSGQLDTQYF
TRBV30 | CAWSVRPTGDEQFF
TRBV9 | CASSVEGFQETQYF
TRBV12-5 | CASGSPSNYGYTF
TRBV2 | CASGVYEQYF
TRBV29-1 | CSVALGGLGSIEAFF
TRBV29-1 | CSVGKDRGALRGYTF
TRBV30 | CAWSVLLETQYF
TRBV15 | CATRDSAGGTQYF
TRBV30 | CAWSQSGNSPLHF
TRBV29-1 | CSVGVSQETQYF
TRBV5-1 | CASSSQQGNTEAFF
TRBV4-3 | CASSQRLDEQFF
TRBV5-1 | CASSLGDGAYNSPLHF
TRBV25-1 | CASTTGGSGYTF
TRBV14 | CASSQVRTDPGFF
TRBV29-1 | CSVENLFSDRDGYTF
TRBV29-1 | CSVGSANYGYTF
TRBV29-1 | CSVDAGGVYNEQFF
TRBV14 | CASSGRGESTEAFF
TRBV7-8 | CASSLGWDRRNYGYTF
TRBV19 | CASSIGDMNTEAFF
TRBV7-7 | CASSLQPDNEQFF
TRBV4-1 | CASSQATLNTEAFF
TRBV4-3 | CASSHQTGTQYEQYF
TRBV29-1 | CSVEGSRAADTQYF
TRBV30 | CAWSPLRGELFF
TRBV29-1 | CSVVRRAGNEQYF
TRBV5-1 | CASSLTIGQPGEKLFF